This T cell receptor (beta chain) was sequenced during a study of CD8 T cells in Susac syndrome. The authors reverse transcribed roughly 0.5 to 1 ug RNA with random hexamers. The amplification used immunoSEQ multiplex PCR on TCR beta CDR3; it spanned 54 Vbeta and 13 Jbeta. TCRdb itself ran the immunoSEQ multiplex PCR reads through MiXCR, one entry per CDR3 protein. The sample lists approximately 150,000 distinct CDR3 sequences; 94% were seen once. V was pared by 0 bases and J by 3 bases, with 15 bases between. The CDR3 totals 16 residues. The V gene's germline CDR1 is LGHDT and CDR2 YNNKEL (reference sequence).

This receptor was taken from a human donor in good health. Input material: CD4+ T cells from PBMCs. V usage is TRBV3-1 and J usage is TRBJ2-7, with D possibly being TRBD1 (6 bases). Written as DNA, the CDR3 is TGTGCCAGCAGCCAAGATCGGCGACAGGCTCGCTACGAGCAGTACTTC. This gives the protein CASSQDRRQARYEQYF.